This is a list of T cell receptor beta chains from one sample in a study of T cell repertoires in ileal Crohn's disease. Data came from immunoSEQ multiplex PCR; TCRdb stores just in-frame clones and leaves some out. The sample holds several thousand clones, roughly 90% seen once. What was sequenced was ileal tissue. All receptors come from an adult with Crohn's disease. Each CDR3 is given with its conserved first and last residue. D genes are given only for firm matches. Not every row has a clone size; where given, it reads once, few, many or a size class.

clone size: -
V gene: TRBV5-1
J gene: TRBJ2-5
D gene: TRBD2
CDR3 length: 16
CDR3 DNA: TGCGCCAGCAGCGGGGCCGGGACTAGTCGGGTTGAGACCCAGTACTTC
CDR3 protein: CASSGAGTSRVETQYF

clone size: -
V gene: TRBV7-2
J gene: TRBJ1-4
D gene: TRBD1
CDR3 length: 13
CDR3 DNA: TGTGCCAGCAGCCCCAGGGGGCCGGAAAAACTGTTTTTT
CDR3 protein: CASSPRGPEKLFF

clone size: -
V gene: TRBV21-1
J gene: TRBJ2-2
D gene: -
CDR3 length: 14
CDR3 DNA: TGTGCCAGCAGGTTTCACCAGAACACCGGGGAGCTGTTTTTT
CDR3 protein: CASRFHQNTGELFF

clone size: -
V gene: TRBV18
J gene: TRBJ1-2
D gene: TRBD1
CDR3 length: 15
CDR3 DNA: TGTGCCAGCTCACCACCCGGGGGACAGGGCCAGGGCTACACCTTC
CDR3 protein: CASSPPGGQGQGYTF

clone size: -
V gene: TRBV6-5
J gene: TRBJ1-1
D gene: TRBD1
CDR3 length: 15
CDR3 DNA: TGTGCCAGCAGCCCCGGGACAGGAGTGAACACTGAAGCTTTCTTT
CDR3 protein: CASSPGTGVNTEAFF

clone size: -
V gene: TRBV7-2
J gene: TRBJ2-3
D gene: -
CDR3 length: 15
CDR3 DNA: TGTGCCAGCAGTTTGCTAGCCCTTAGCACAGATACGCAGTATTTT
CDR3 protein: CASSLLALSTDTQYF

clone size: -
V gene: TRBV29-1
J gene: TRBJ1-2
D gene: -
CDR3 length: 13
CDR3 DNA: TGCAGCGTTGGACCGGAAGGGTTCGATGGCTACACCTTC
CDR3 protein: CSVGPEGFDGYTF

clone size: -
V gene: TRBV4-1
J gene: TRBJ2-1
D gene: TRBD2
CDR3 length: 14
CDR3 DNA: TGCGCCAGCAGCCAAGATACTAGCGGGAGATTTCGGTTCTTC
CDR3 protein: CASSQDTSGRFRFF

clone size: -
V gene: TRBV27
J gene: TRBJ2-5
D gene: TRBD2
CDR3 length: 14
CDR3 DNA: TGTGCCAGCAGTCTTAGCGGGAGGGCCGAGACCCAGTACTTC
CDR3 protein: CASSLSGRAETQYF

clone size: -
V gene: TRBV29-1
J gene: TRBJ2-1
D gene: TRBD2
CDR3 length: 16
CDR3 DNA: TGCAGCGTTGATGTCTTCGCGGGGGTGGCCTACAATGAGCAGTTCTTC
CDR3 protein: CSVDVFAGVAYNEQFF

clone size: -
V gene: TRBV11-2
J gene: TRBJ1-1
D gene: -
CDR3 length: 11
CDR3 DNA: TGTGCCAGCGGGGTAGAAAATGAAGCTTTCTTT
CDR3 protein: CASGVENEAFF

clone size: few
V gene: TRBV6-4
J gene: TRBJ2-3
D gene: TRBD2
CDR3 length: 16
CDR3 DNA: TGTGCCAGCAGCCCCGCCGGGACTAGCGGCACAGATACGCAGTATTTT
CDR3 protein: CASSPAGTSGTDTQYF

clone size: -
V gene: TRBV5-5
J gene: TRBJ2-1
D gene: TRBD2
CDR3 length: 17
CDR3 DNA: TGTGCCAGCAGCTTGATCCCCCCTAGCGGGGGGGCTGGTGAGCAGTTCTTC
CDR3 protein: CASSLIPPSGGAGEQFF

clone size: -
V gene: TRBV6-6
J gene: TRBJ1-3
D gene: -
CDR3 length: 16
CDR3 DNA: TGTGCCAGCAGTTTTTCCCCTAACAGCTCTGGAAACACCATATATTTT
CDR3 protein: CASSFSPNSSGNTIYF

clone size: -
V gene: TRBV25-1
J gene: TRBJ1-2
D gene: -
CDR3 length: 14
CDR3 DNA: TGTGCCAGCAGTGAATATCCCGGGGGTCATGGCTACACCTTC
CDR3 protein: CASSEYPGGHGYTF

clone size: -
V gene: TRBV7-3
J gene: TRBJ2-2
D gene: -
CDR3 length: 13
CDR3 DNA: TGTGCCAGCAGCTTATGGGACACCGGGGAGCTGTTTTTT
CDR3 protein: CASSLWDTGELFF

clone size: -
V gene: TRBV19
J gene: TRBJ1-5
D gene: -
CDR3 length: 11
CDR3 DNA: TGTGCCAGTAGGGACCGTGGTGGCCAGCATTTT
CDR3 protein: CASRDRGGQHF

clone size: -
V gene: TRBV29-1
J gene: TRBJ2-7
D gene: -
CDR3 length: 14
CDR3 DNA: TGCAGCGTAAAACTCCGGGACTCTCAGTACGAGCAGTACTTC
CDR3 protein: CSVKLRDSQYEQYF

clone size: -
V gene: TRBV9
J gene: TRBJ2-1
D gene: TRBD2
CDR3 length: 15
CDR3 DNA: TGTGCCAGCAGCGTAGTGTCTAGCGGCCACAATGAGCAGTTCTTC
CDR3 protein: CASSVVSSGHNEQFF

clone size: -
V gene: TRBV23-1
J gene: TRBJ2-1
D gene: TRBD1
CDR3 length: 14
CDR3 DNA: TGCGCCAGCAGTCAATGGGACAGGGGCAATGAGCAGTTCTTC
CDR3 protein: CASSQWDRGNEQFF

clone size: -
V gene: TRBV5-1
J gene: TRBJ2-1
D gene: TRBD2
CDR3 length: 14
CDR3 DNA: TGCGCCAGCATGCTAGCGGGTTCTCCGAATGAGCAGTTCTTC
CDR3 protein: CASMLAGSPNEQFF

clone size: -
V gene: TRBV10-1
J gene: TRBJ1-3
D gene: -
CDR3 length: 15
CDR3 DNA: TGCGCCAGCTCCCGGGATATAAGCTCTGGAAACACCATATATTTT
CDR3 protein: CASSRDISSGNTIYF

clone size: -
V gene: TRBV6-5
J gene: TRBJ1-6
D gene: -
CDR3 length: 14
CDR3 DNA: TGTGCCAGCAGTTACGGACATAGTAATTCACCCCTCCACTTT
CDR3 protein: CASSYGHSNSPLHF

clone size: -
V gene: TRBV19
J gene: TRBJ2-2
D gene: -
CDR3 length: 14
CDR3 DNA: TGTGCCAGTAGTATAGACTACCCTCCCGGGGAGCTGTTTTTT
CDR3 protein: CASSIDYPPGELFF

clone size: -
V gene: TRBV5-6
J gene: TRBJ1-1
D gene: -
CDR3 length: 14
CDR3 DNA: TGTGCCAGCAGCTTGTTCGGCGGTGGCACTGAAGCTTTCTTT
CDR3 protein: CASSLFGGGTEAFF

clone size: -
V gene: TRBV4-2
J gene: TRBJ1-6
D gene: -
CDR3 length: 16
CDR3 DNA: TGTGCCAGCAGCCAAGGTGGGGGGGGAGATAATTCACCCCTCCACTTT
CDR3 protein: CASSQGGGGDNSPLHF

clone size: -
V gene: TRBV11-2
J gene: TRBJ2-1
D gene: -
CDR3 length: 14
CDR3 DNA: TGTGCCAGCAGCCCCCGGACGGTATACAATGAGCAGTTCTTC
CDR3 protein: CASSPRTVYNEQFF

clone size: -
V gene: TRBV13
J gene: TRBJ2-7
D gene: TRBD2
CDR3 length: 16
CDR3 DNA: TGTGCCAGCAGCGACCGGACTAGCGGGGGGGCTCTCGAGCAGTACTTC
CDR3 protein: CASSDRTSGGALEQYF

clone size: -
V gene: TRBV6-4
J gene: TRBJ2-5
D gene: -
CDR3 length: 13
CDR3 DNA: TGTGCCAGCAGTAGAAACAGTCGAGAGACCCAGTACTTC
CDR3 protein: CASSRNSRETQYF

clone size: -
V gene: TRBV27
J gene: TRBJ2-1
D gene: TRBD2
CDR3 length: 16
CDR3 DNA: TGTGCCAGCCGCGGCCCACTAGCGGGAGCGTACAATGAGCAGTTCTTC
CDR3 protein: CASRGPLAGAYNEQFF

clone size: -
V gene: TRBV7-3
J gene: TRBJ2-1
D gene: TRBD2
CDR3 length: 17
CDR3 DNA: TGTGCCAGCAGTTCGACTAGCGGGGGGCCTCCCTACAATGAGCAGTTCTTC
CDR3 protein: CASSSTSGGPPYNEQFF

clone size: -
V gene: TRBV10-3
J gene: TRBJ2-2
D gene: -
CDR3 length: 11
CDR3 DNA: TGTGCCATCAGTGACTCCGGGGAGCTGTTTTTT
CDR3 protein: CAISDSGELFF

clone size: -
V gene: TRBV4-1
J gene: TRBJ1-1
D gene: -
CDR3 length: 13
CDR3 DNA: TGCGCCAGCAGCCAAGATGAGGGGCTGATATCTTTCTTT
CDR3 protein: CASSQDEGLISFF

clone size: -
V gene: TRBV2
J gene: TRBJ1-2
D gene: -
CDR3 length: 14
CDR3 DNA: TGTGCCACTTATGGACGCGAACCTAACTATGGCTACACCTTC
CDR3 protein: CATYGREPNYGYTF

clone size: -
V gene: TRBV2
J gene: TRBJ1-3
D gene: -
CDR3 length: 14
CDR3 DNA: TGTGCCAGCAGACCCAGCAGGAGTGGAAACACCATATATTTT
CDR3 protein: CASRPSRSGNTIYF

clone size: few
V gene: TRBV29-1
J gene: TRBJ2-7
D gene: -
CDR3 length: 13
CDR3 DNA: TGCAGCGTCCCTGGTAGGTCCTCCTACGAGCAGTACTTC
CDR3 protein: CSVPGRSSYEQYF

clone size: -
V gene: TRBV7-9
J gene: TRBJ2-2
D gene: -
CDR3 length: 12
CDR3 DNA: TGTGCCAGCAGCTCGAACACCGGGGAGCTGTTTTTT
CDR3 protein: CASSSNTGELFF

clone size: -
V gene: TRBV9
J gene: TRBJ1-5
D gene: -
CDR3 length: 16
CDR3 DNA: TGTGCCAGCAGCGTAGGGGACGGACGAGGAAATCAGCCCCAGCATTTT
CDR3 protein: CASSVGDGRGNQPQHF

clone size: -
V gene: TRBV7-4
J gene: TRBJ2-7
D gene: -
CDR3 length: 16
CDR3 DNA: TGTGCCAGCAGCCTAGACCCGGGACACTTAGTCTACGAGCAGTACTTC
CDR3 protein: CASSLDPGHLVYEQYF

clone size: -
V gene: TRBV19
J gene: TRBJ2-7
D gene: -
CDR3 length: 12
CDR3 DNA: TGTGCCAGTAGTCGGGAACCCTACGAGCAGTACTTC
CDR3 protein: CASSREPYEQYF

clone size: -
V gene: TRBV7-9
J gene: TRBJ2-2
D gene: -
CDR3 length: 13
CDR3 DNA: TGTGCCAGCAGGGCACGAGGAAGCGGTCCGCTGTTTTTT
CDR3 protein: CASRARGSGPLFF

clone size: -
V gene: TRBV7-3
J gene: TRBJ2-3
D gene: -
CDR3 length: 18
CDR3 DNA: TGTGCCAGCAGCTTAAGGGGGTTTGGGGGAGGCCCCACAGATACGCAGTATTTT
CDR3 protein: CASSLRGFGGGPTDTQYF

clone size: -
V gene: TRBV28
J gene: TRBJ1-1
D gene: -
CDR3 length: 12
CDR3 DNA: TGTGCCAGCAGTTTATCGGGGTTCGAAGCTTTCTTT
CDR3 protein: CASSLSGFEAFF

clone size: -
V gene: TRBV6-4
J gene: TRBJ2-3
D gene: TRBD2
CDR3 length: 16
CDR3 DNA: TGTGCCAGCTCCCCCGCCCTAGCGGGAGGCACAGATACGCAGTATTTT
CDR3 protein: CASSPALAGGTDTQYF

clone size: -
V gene: TRBV29-1
J gene: TRBJ1-6
D gene: TRBD1
CDR3 length: 13
CDR3 DNA: TGCAGCGTGAGGACAGGGTTTGATTCACCCCTCCACTTT
CDR3 protein: CSVRTGFDSPLHF

clone size: -
V gene: TRBV5-1
J gene: TRBJ2-7
D gene: TRBD2
CDR3 length: 14
CDR3 DNA: TGCGCCAGCAGCGGGACTAGCGGAACCTACGAGCAGTACTTC
CDR3 protein: CASSGTSGTYEQYF

clone size: -
V gene: TRBV19
J gene: TRBJ2-3
D gene: TRBD1
CDR3 length: 15
CDR3 DNA: TGTGCCAGCTCGGACAGGGGGTTTTTTACAGATACGCAGTATTTT
CDR3 protein: CASSDRGFFTDTQYF

clone size: once
V gene: TRBV9
J gene: TRBJ1-3
D gene: -
CDR3 length: 13
CDR3 DNA: TGTGCCAGCAGCGGAGTCTCCGGAAACACCATATATTTT
CDR3 protein: CASSGVSGNTIYF

clone size: -
V gene: TRBV6-4
J gene: TRBJ2-2
D gene: -
CDR3 length: 14
CDR3 DNA: TGTGCCAGCAGTGGTTCCGGCGAAACCGGGGAGCTGTTTTTT
CDR3 protein: CASSGSGETGELFF

clone size: -
V gene: TRBV11-2
J gene: TRBJ2-7
D gene: -
CDR3 length: 12
CDR3 DNA: TGTGCCAGCAGCTTAGGAAGCTACGAGCAGTACTTC
CDR3 protein: CASSLGSYEQYF

clone size: once
V gene: TRBV5-5
J gene: TRBJ1-4
D gene: -
CDR3 length: 14
CDR3 DNA: TGTGCCAGCACCGAAACATCTGGGGAGGAAAAACTGTTTTTT
CDR3 protein: CASTETSGEEKLFF

clone size: -
V gene: TRBV18
J gene: TRBJ2-1
D gene: TRBD2
CDR3 length: 18
CDR3 DNA: TGTGCCAGCTCACCAAGGTTGGGGACTAGCGGGAGGAAAGATGAGCAGTTCTTC
CDR3 protein: CASSPRLGTSGRKDEQFF

clone size: -
V gene: TRBV4-1
J gene: TRBJ1-4
D gene: -
CDR3 length: 16
CDR3 DNA: TGCGCCAGCAGCCCCCCCGGGGGGGCAGGGTCGGAAAAACTGTTTTTT
CDR3 protein: CASSPPGGAGSEKLFF

clone size: once
V gene: TRBV5-1
J gene: TRBJ2-1
D gene: TRBD2
CDR3 length: 15
CDR3 DNA: TGCGCCAGCAGCTCCGGGACTAGCGCCGGAGGTGAGCAGTTCTTC
CDR3 protein: CASSSGTSAGGEQFF

clone size: -
V gene: TRBV25-1
J gene: TRBJ1-2
D gene: TRBD1
CDR3 length: 13
CDR3 DNA: TGTGCCAGCAGCCGGGACAGGGTCTATGGCTACACCTTC
CDR3 protein: CASSRDRVYGYTF

clone size: -
V gene: TRBV19
J gene: TRBJ2-3
D gene: -
CDR3 length: 18
CDR3 DNA: TGTGCCAGTAGTACCCCCCCCGGGACTCTCTGGGACGCAGATACGCAGTATTTT
CDR3 protein: CASSTPPGTLWDADTQYF